This record looks at one T cell receptor beta chain sequence and its context. Its antigen is not known. TCRdb keeps only in-frame clones here, not all; method: immunoSEQ multiplex PCR. The repertoire holds about 4,500 clones, with 70% to 80% as singletons. The data were taken from a study of T cell repertoires in ileal Crohn's disease. Study information: Surgery for a complication: stricturing in approximately 60%, penetrating in about 39%. Study-level points and caveats: Active smokers at surgery had more clonal expansions than non-smokers. Compared with CD4 T cells, sorted CD8 cells carried more expanded clones.

Germline values: CDR1 SNHLY, CDR2 FYNNEI. The J segment lost 7 bases and the V segment lost 6 bases, leaving 16 bases of the junction unmatched. The CDR3 is 16 amino acids. The chain combines TRBV2 with TRBJ1-2; 8 positions match TRBD1. The specimen sequenced was ileal tissue. The receptor was derived from an adult with Crohn's disease. CDR3 in amino acids: CASRTGTGGLGAGYTF. CDR3 DNA sequence: TGTGCCAGCAGAACCGGGACAGGCGGACTAGGCGCTGGCTACACCTTC.